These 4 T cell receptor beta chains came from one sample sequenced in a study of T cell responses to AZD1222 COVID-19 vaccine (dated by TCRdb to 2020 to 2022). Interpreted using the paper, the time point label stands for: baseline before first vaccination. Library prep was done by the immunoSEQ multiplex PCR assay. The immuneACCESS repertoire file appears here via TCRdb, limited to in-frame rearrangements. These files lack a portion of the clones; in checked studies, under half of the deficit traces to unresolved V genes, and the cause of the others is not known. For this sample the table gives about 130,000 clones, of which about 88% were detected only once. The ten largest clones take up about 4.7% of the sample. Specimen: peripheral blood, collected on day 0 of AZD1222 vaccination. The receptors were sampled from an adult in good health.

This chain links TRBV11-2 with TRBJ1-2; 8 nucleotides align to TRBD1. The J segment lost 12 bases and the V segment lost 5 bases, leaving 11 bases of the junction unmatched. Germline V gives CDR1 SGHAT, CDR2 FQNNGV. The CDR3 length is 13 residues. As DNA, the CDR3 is TGTGCCAGCAGCCTTGTTAAGGACAGGGCGCACACCTTC. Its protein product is CASSLVKDRAHTF.

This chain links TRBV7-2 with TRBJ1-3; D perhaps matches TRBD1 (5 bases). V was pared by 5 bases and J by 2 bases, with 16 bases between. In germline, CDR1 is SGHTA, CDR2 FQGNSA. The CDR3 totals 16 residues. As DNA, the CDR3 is TGTGCCAGCAGCCCTCCCCCCGGGGGACCTGGAAACACCATATATTTT. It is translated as CASSPPPGGPGNTIYF.

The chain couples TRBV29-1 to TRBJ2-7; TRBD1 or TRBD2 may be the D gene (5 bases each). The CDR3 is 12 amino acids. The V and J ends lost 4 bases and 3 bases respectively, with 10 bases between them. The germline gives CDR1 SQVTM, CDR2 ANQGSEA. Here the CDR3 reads CSVVGRLYEQYF. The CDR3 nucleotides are TGCAGCGTTGTGGGACGCCTCTACGAGCAGTACTTC.

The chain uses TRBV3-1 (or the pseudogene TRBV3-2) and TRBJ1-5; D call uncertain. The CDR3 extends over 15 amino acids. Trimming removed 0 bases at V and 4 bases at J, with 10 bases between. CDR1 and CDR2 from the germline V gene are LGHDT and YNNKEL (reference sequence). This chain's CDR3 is CASSQDAGGNQPQHF. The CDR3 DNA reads TGTGCCAGCAGCCAAGATGCAGGTGGGAATCAGCCCCAGCATTTT.